Described below is a single T cell receptor (beta chain) sequence and its context. The antigen remains unidentified. This entry belongs to a study of cytomegalovirus exposure and HLA in healthy donors. These donors, healthy bone marrow donors, were studied. General study results and limits: At a 0.05 false discovery rate, a later analysis found about 17,000 TCR beta sequences to be associated with HLA alleles.

Germline CDR1 reads DFQATT; CDR2 reads SNEGSKA (reference sequence). The CDR3 extends over 11 amino acids. The PCR ran on 60 Vbeta and 13 Jbeta primers. TCRdb's copy holds only in-frame clones and misses some; the assay was immunoSEQ multiplex PCR. Altogether about 160,000 clones are present, over 60% being singletons, with the ten largest covering approximately 3%. This TCR came from a woman in her forties in good health and CMV-seronegative. The sample taken for sequencing was PBMCs. V and J are TRBV20-1 and TRBJ2-5; weak D call: TRBD1 (6 bases). Near its end, the DNA agrees better with TRBJ2-7, so the J call may be wrong. The CDR3 loop is CSAVRGYEQYF. In DNA, the CDR3 is TGCAGTGCGGTCAGGGGCTACGAGCAGTACTTC.